This T cell receptor (beta chain) was observed in a study of blood T cell repertoires in COVID-19. About the study: COVID-19 samples collected from the United States, Italy and Spain covered acute and convalescent phases.

Germline values: CDR1 MNHEY, CDR2 SMNVEV (reference sequence). The CDR3 sequence is 15 residues long. Trimming cost V 2 bases and J 4 bases, with 12 bases left between them. As processed by the authors: Estimates of nucleated cell counts were drawn from the amplification of reference gene primers. TCRdb's table, derived via immunoSEQ multiplex PCR, lists solely in-frame clones and lacks some. That table supplies the V and J calls and clone size; D and trimming were determined from the DNA. The sample records roughly 20,000 clones, 86% being singletons. This clonotype was obtained from a human donor in a cohort sampled during active COVID-19. Material for sequencing was peripheral blood. The chain links TRBV27 to TRBJ1-3, with D possibly being TRBD1 (5 bases). Written as DNA, the CDR3 is TGTGCCAGCAGTTTAAGCGCAGGGCCGGGAAACACCATATATTTT. This codes for CASSLSAGPGNTIYF.